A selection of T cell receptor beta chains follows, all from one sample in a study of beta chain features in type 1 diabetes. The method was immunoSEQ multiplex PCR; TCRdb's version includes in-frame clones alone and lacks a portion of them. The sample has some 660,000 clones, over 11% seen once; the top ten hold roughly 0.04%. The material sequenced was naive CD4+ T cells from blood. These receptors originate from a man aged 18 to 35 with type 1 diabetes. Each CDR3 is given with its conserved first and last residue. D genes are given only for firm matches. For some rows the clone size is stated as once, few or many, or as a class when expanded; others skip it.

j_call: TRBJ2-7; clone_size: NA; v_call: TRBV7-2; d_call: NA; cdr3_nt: TGTGCCAGCAGCTTAGCGGCAGGAGTATCCTACGAGCAGTACTTC; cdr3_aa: CASSLAAGVSYEQYF
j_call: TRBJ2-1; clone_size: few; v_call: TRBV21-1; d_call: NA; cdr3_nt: TGTGCCAGCAGCAGAGGGAGGGTGAACAATGAGCAGTTCTTC; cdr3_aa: CASSRGRVNNEQFF
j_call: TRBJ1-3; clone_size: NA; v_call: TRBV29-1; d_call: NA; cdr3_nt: TGCAGCGGATCGGTAAACTCTGGAAACACCATATATTTT; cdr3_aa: CSGSVNSGNTIYF
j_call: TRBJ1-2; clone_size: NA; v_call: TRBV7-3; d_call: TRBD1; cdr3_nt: TGTGCCAGCAGCTCAAACAGGGGTCGTGACGGCTACACCTTC; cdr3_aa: CASSSNRGRDGYTF
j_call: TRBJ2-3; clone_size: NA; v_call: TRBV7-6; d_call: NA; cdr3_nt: TGTGCCAGCAGCGCTCTAGAGTTTGCGCCAGATACGCAGTATTTT; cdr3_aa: CASSALEFAPDTQYF
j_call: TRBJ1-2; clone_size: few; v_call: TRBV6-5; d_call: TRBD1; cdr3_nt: TGTGCCAGCAGCTTGGACAGGGAAAGTCATGGCTACACCTTC; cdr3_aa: CASSLDRESHGYTF
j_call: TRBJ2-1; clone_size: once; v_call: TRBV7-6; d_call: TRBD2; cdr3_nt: TGTGCCAGCAGCCCCGTAGGGGCGGGAGGTCGGAATGAGCAGTTCTTC; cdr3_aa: CASSPVGAGGRNEQFF
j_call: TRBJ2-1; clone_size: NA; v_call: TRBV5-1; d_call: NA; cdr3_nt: TGCGCCAGCAGCTTGGGTAACGGACTCAATGAGCAGTTCTTC; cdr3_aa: CASSLGNGLNEQFF
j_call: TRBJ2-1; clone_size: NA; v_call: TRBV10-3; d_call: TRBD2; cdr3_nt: TGTGCCATCAGTGTTCGGACTAGCGGAGACAATGAGCAGTTCTTC; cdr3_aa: CAISVRTSGDNEQFF
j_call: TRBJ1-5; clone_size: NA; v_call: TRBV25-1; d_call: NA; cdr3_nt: TGTGCCAGCACCCCGGGCGGGGGCAATCAGCCCCAGCATTTT; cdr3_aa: CASTPGGGNQPQHF
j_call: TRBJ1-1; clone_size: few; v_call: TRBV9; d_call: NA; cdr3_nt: TGTGCCAGCAGCTCGACTCCCGGGGACACTGAAGCTTTCTTT; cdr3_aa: CASSSTPGDTEAFF
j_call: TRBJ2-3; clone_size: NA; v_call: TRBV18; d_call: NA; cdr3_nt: TGTGCCAGCTCACCACAGTCCAGCACAGATACGCAGTATTTT; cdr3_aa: CASSPQSSTDTQYF
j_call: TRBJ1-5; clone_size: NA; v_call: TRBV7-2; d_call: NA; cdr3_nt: TGTGCCAGCAGCTTCGAGACAGGCAATCAGCCCCAGCATTTT; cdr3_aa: CASSFETGNQPQHF
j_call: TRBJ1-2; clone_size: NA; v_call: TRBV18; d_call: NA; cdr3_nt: TGTGCCAGCTCACCCCGGGTCATTAACTATGGCTACACCTTC; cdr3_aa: CASSPRVINYGYTF
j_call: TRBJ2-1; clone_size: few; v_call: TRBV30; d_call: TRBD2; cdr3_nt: TGTGCCTGGTGGAGGCGGGGGGGCTTGGATGAGCAGTTCTTC; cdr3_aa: CAWWRRGGLDEQFF
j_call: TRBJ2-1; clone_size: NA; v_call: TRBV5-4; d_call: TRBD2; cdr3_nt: TGTGCCAGCAGCCCCCCCGGACTAGCGGGAACGGTTGCCTCCTACAATGAGCAGTTCTTC; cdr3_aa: CASSPPGLAGTVASYNEQFF
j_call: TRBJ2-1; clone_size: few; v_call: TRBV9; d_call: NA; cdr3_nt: TGTGCCAGCACGAGAGGGAATGAGCAGTTCTTC; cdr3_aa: CASTRGNEQFF
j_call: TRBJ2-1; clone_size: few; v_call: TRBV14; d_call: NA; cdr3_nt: TGTGCCAGCAGCCAAGAGTGGCGGCGGAGCTCCTACAATGAGCAGTTCTTC; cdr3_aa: CASSQEWRRSSYNEQFF
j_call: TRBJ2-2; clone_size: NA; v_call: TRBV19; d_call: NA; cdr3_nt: TGTGCCAGTAGTATGGCCGGGGAGCTGTTTTTT; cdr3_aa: CASSMAGELFF
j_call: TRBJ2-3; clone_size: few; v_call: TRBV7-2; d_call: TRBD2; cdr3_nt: TGTGCCAGCAGCTACGGACTAGCTGCAGATACGCAGTATTTT; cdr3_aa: CASSYGLAADTQYF
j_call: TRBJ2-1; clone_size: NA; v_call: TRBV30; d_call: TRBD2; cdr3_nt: TGTGCCTGGAGCGGGGGGTTCTCCTACAATGAGCAGTTCTTC; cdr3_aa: CAWSGGFSYNEQFF
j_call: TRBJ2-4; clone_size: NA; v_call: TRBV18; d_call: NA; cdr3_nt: TGTGCCAGCTCACCACCTGGGGAAAACATTCAGTACTTC; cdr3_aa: CASSPPGENIQYF
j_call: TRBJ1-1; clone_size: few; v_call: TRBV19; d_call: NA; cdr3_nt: TGTGCCAGTAGTATCGGTGGGGGCACTGAAGCTTTCTTT; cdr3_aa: CASSIGGGTEAFF
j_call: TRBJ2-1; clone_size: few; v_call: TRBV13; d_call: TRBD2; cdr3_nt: TGTGCCAGCAGCTTAGGACGCCTCTTACTAGCGAAAAGGGTCCATGAGCAGTTCTTC; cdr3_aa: CASSLGRLLLAKRVHEQFF
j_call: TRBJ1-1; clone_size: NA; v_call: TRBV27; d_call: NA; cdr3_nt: TGTGCCAGCAGAGTCACAGAGGGCGTCCCTGAAGCTTTCTTT; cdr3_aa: CASRVTEGVPEAFF
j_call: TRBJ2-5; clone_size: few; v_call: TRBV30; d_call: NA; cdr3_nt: TGTGCCTGGGGGGGACCGGGTCTTCTGTACCAAGAGACCCAGTACTTC; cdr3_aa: CAWGGPGLLYQETQYF
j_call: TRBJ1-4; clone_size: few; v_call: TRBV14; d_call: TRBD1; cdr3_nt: TGTGCCAGCAGCCCTGGGACAGGGAGAAATGAAAAACTGTTTTTT; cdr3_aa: CASSPGTGRNEKLFF
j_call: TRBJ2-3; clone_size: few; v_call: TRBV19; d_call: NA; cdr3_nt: TGTGCCAGTAGTATCGGGGGAGTCACAGATACGCAGTATTTT; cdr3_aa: CASSIGGVTDTQYF
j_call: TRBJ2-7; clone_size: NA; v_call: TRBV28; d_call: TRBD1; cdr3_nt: TGTGCCAGCAGCCTTCCAGGGGGCCCATCTTACGAGCAGTACTTC; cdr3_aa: CASSLPGGPSYEQYF
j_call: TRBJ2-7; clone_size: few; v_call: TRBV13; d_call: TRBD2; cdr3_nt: TGTGCCAGCAGCTTTCTAGGGCGGGAGACTTACGAGCAGTACTTC; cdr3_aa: CASSFLGRETYEQYF
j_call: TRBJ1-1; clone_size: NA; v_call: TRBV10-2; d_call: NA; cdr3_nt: TGCGCCAGCAGTGACCGACGGGGCGCAGAAAGGAGGACTGAAGCTTTCTTT; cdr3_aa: CASSDRRGAERRTEAFF
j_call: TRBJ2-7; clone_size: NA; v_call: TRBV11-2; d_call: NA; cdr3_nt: TGTGCCAGCAGCCCATTCCGCTACGAGCAGTACTTC; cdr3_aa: CASSPFRYEQYF
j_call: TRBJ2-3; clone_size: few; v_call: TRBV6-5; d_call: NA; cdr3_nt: TGTGCCAGCAGTTACAGTGGAGTCCTCACAGATACGCAGTATTTT; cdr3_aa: CASSYSGVLTDTQYF
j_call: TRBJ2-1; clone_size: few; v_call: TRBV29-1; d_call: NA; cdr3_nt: TGCAGCGTTAAGTGGTACGGGGGAGCCTACAATGAGCAGTTCTTC; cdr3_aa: CSVKWYGGAYNEQFF
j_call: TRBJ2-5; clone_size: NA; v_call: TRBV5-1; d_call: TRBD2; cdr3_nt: TGCGCCAGCAGCCCCCGACTAGCGGGGCGGCAAGAGACCCAGTACTTC; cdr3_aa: CASSPRLAGRQETQYF
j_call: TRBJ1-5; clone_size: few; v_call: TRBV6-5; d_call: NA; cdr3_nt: TGTGCCAGCAGTTACTCGTCCAATCAGCCCCAGCATTTT; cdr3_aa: CASSYSSNQPQHF